The 25 T cell receptor beta chains given below trace back to one sample, sequenced in a study of T cells in Graves' hyperthyroidism and ophthalmopathy. Template material for amplifying TCR beta CDR3 regions consisted of RNA transcripts. HTBI primers were used for first-round RT-PCR of the TCR CDR3. A single record per CDR3 protein comes from TCRdb applying MiXCR to the multiplex PCR reads. Of 500,000 to 650,000 distinct CDR3 sequences listed, approximately 20% are singletons. Sequencing was performed on blood. The receptors were sampled from a man in his forties or fifties with Graves' ophthalmopathy.

This clonotype was recorded many times. This chain joins TRBV27 and TRBJ2-1; D is undetermined. Germline V gene data show CDR1 as MNHEY and CDR2 as SMNVEV (reference sequence). Trimming removed 3 bases from V and 5 bases from J, with 14 bases in between. The CDR3 spans 15 residues. CDR3 DNA: TGTGCCAGCAGTTTTTTTGGGCAGAACCACAATGAGCAGTTCTTC. It is translated as CASSFFGQNHNEQFF.

About this clonotype: A much larger clone differs from this one at a single base, so this may be a read error. This chain joins TRBV11-2 and TRBJ2-7, with TRBD1 matching 9 bases. From germline, CDR1 is SGHAT and CDR2 FQNNGV. This CDR3 is 14 amino acids long. V lost 3 bases to trimming and J lost 4 bases; unmatched junction nucleotides: 4. CDR3 region: CASSFGQGMYEQYF. CDR3 DNA: TGTGCCAGCAGCTTCGGACAGGGGATGTACGAGCAGTACTTC.

This clonotype was seen a handful of times. The chain employs TRBV7-9 and TRBJ1-2, with D possibly being TRBD1 (5 bases). The V gene's germline CDR1 is SEHNR and CDR2 FQNEAQ (reference sequence). Trimming stripped 5 bases from V and 7 bases from J, with 14 bases between. The CDR3 is made up of 13 amino acids. DNA for the CDR3: TGTGCCAGCAGCCCCGGGACGCTGAGTGGCTACACCTTC. Its translation: CASSPGTLSGYTF.

This clonotype was seen a handful of times. The chain uses TRBV9 and TRBJ2-3; maybe TRBD1 (7 bases). Trimming removed 4 bases at V and 2 bases at J, with 14 bases between. The CDR3 consists of 15 residues. Germline CDR1 reads SGDLS; CDR2 reads YYNGEE. The CDR3 DNA sequence: TGTGCCAGCAGCAAACAGGGGAGGTACACAGATACGCAGTATTTT. This codes for CASSKQGRYTDTQYF.

This clonotype was observed many times. This chain connects TRBV6-5 to TRBJ1-1, with no clear D. Germline assignment: CDR1 MNHEY and CDR2 SVGAGI. Trimming left V 2 bases short and J 0 bases short, with 7 bases between. This CDR3 spans 14 amino acids. Here the CDR3 reads CASSYVGVNTEAFF. The CDR3 nucleotides are TGTGCCAGCAGTTACGTGGGAGTGAACACTGAAGCTTTCTTT.

This clonotype was counted only a few times. This rearrangement joins TRBV7-6 to TRBJ1-1; unclear D gene. Deletions cut 10 bases from V and 5 bases from J, with 14 bases between. The CDR3 contains 12 residues. CDR1 and CDR2 from the germline V gene are SGHVS and FNYEAQ. CDR3 residues: CATASPGTEAFF. Written as DNA, the CDR3 is TGTGCCACCGCAAGCCCGGGGACTGAAGCTTTCTTT. Complete variable domain (other parts from reference TRBV7-6 and TRBJ1-1): GAGVSQSPRYKVTKRGQDVALRCDPISGHVSLYWYRQALGQGPEFLTYFNYEAQQDKSGLPNDRFSAERPEGSISTLTIQRTEQRDSAMYRCATASPGTEAFFGQGTRLTVV.

This rearrangement joins TRBV7-8 to TRBJ2-4; the match to TRBD2 covers 13 bases. In germline, CDR1 is SGHVS, CDR2 FQNEAQ. V gave up 5 bases and J gave up 1 base; unmatched junction bases: 14. The CDR3 consists of 20 residues. Here the CDR3 reads CASSLRTSGSTIVAKNIQYF. The CDR3 nucleotides read TGTGCCAGCAGCCTAAGGACTAGCGGGAGTACTATAGTCGCCAAAAACATTCAGTACTTC.

This clonotype has only a few counts. The chain links TRBV2 to TRBJ2-7; 8 nucleotides match TRBD1. The CDR3 contains 13 residues. V was pared by 10 bases and J by 5 bases, with 10 bases of the junction left unmatched. Looked up from germline, CDR1 is SNHLY and CDR2 is FYNNEI. CDR3 sequence (DNA): TGTGCCACCAGGGGGCAGGGGGCACACGAGCAGTACTTC. This translates into CATRGQGAHEQYF.

The J gene is TRBJ1-2, the V gene TRBV6-6, with 8 bases that match TRBD1. CDR1 and CDR2 (germline): MNHNY, SVGAGI (reference sequence). The CDR3 runs to 15 residues. V lost 0 bases and J lost 4; bases outside the gene matches: 4. CDR3 region: CASSYSWTGTYGYTF. In DNA, the CDR3 is TGTGCCAGCAGTTACTCGTGGACAGGGACCTATGGCTACACCTTC.

This clonotype appeared many times. V gene TRBV18 combines with J gene TRBJ1-1; TRBD1 is a possible D gene (6 bases). Germline assignment: CDR1 KGHSH and CDR2 LQKENI. This CDR3 has 14 residues. Trimming removed 1 base at V and 3 bases at J, with 9 bases between. The CDR3 protein is CASSPRPGDTEAFF. In DNA form, the CDR3 reads TGTGCCAGCTCACCACGCCCAGGGGACACTGAAGCTTTCTTT.

There are a few counts of this clonotype. V is TRBV5-5 and J is TRBJ2-1; D assignment may be TRBD1 or TRBD2 (6 bases each). Trimming cost V 5 bases and J 7 bases, with 19 bases left between them. Germline V CDR1 and CDR2: SGHKS, YYEKEE (reference sequence). This CDR3 region has 15 residues. The CDR3 bases are TGTGCCAGCAGGGCCCCCGGGGGCGGATCAAATGAGCAGTTCTTC. It is translated as CASRAPGGGSNEQFF. Full variable domain (missing parts from reference TRBV5-5 and TRBJ2-1): DAGVTQSPTHLIKTRGQQVTLRCSPISGHKSVSWYQQVLGQGPQFIFQYYEKEERGRGNFPDRFSARQFPNYSSELNVNALLLGDSALYLCASRAPGGGSNEQFFGPGTRLTVL.

This clonotype appeared a few times. The J gene is TRBJ2-2, the V gene TRBV30; the match to TRBD1 covers 7 bases. The CDR3 sequence is 13 residues long. CDR1 GTSNPN and CDR2 SVGIG come from the germline V gene (reference sequence). The ends lost 2 bases at V and 9 bases at J; junction bases unmatched: 6. The CDR3: CAWSKRGQWELFF. CDR3 bases: TGTGCCTGGAGTAAGAGGGGACAGTGGGAGCTGTTTTTT.

This clonotype was detected a few times. J is TRBJ1-5 and V is TRBV7-8; D is perhaps TRBD1 (5 bases). Trimming removed 1 base from V and 6 bases from J, with 13 bases in between. Per the germline V gene, CDR1 is SGHVS and CDR2 is FQNEAQ. This CDR3 is 15 amino acids long. In DNA form, the CDR3 reads TGTGCCAGCAGCTTAGGGCGTGTGGGGGGTCAGCCCCAGCATTTT. This codes for CASSLGRVGGQPQHF.

This clonotype was detected ten times or more. This chain links TRBV7-8 with TRBJ2-5, with 7 bases aligning to TRBD2. The CDR3 runs 13 residues. CDR1 and CDR2 (germline): SGHVS, FQNEAQ. With 5 bases clipped from V and 5 bases from J, the junction kept 5 bases outside the gene matches. CDR3 DNA sequence: TGTGCCAGCAGCGTCGGGACTACGGAGACCCAGTACTTC. It translates to CASSVGTTETQYF. Supplemented by reference TRBV7-8 and TRBJ2-5, the full variable domain reads GAGVSQSPRYKVAKRGQDVALRCDPISGHVSLFWYQQALGQGPEFLTYFQNEAQLDKSGLPSDRFFAERPEGSVSTLKIQRTQQEDSAVYLCASSVGTTETQYFGPGTRLLVL.

The chain recombines TRBV10-3 with TRBJ2-5, with 10 positions matching TRBD2. Germline V gene data show CDR1 as ENHRY and CDR2 as SYGVKD. There are 16 residues in the CDR3. Losses at the gene ends were 10 bases for V and 4 bases for J; bases not matched to a gene: 15. The CDR3 coding sequence is TGTGCCACCCTAGGCCCAGATAGCGGGGGGACAGAGACCCAGTACTTC. Residues: CATLGPDSGGTETQYF.

This clonotype was picked up many times. This chain joins TRBV28 and TRBJ2-1, with D unclear. V shed 10 bases and J shed 9 bases, with 22 bases lying between them. CDR1 and CDR2 from the germline V gene are MDHEN and SYDVKM. This CDR3 region has 14 residues. CDR3 sequence reads: CAISPSTSRGEQFF. CDR3 sequence (DNA): TGTGCCATTTCTCCTTCAACGTCCCGCGGTGAGCAGTTCTTC.

The chain recombines TRBV2 with TRBJ1-2, with unresolved D. Germline values: CDR1 SNHLY, CDR2 FYNNEI. Trimming took 3 bases from V and 4 from J, leaving 15 bases between them. The CDR3 consists of 15 residues. As DNA, the CDR3 is TGTGCCAGCAGTGACGGCAGTCCTACAGTCTATGGCTACACCTTC. Translation: CASSDGSPTVYGYTF.

This clonotype was counted many times. V gene TRBV3-1 combines with J gene TRBJ1-1, with unresolved D. Trimming removed 0 bases at V and 8 bases at J, with 7 bases between. This CDR3 has 12 residues. Germline CDR1 reads LGHDT; CDR2 reads YNNKEL (reference sequence). CDR3 amino acids: CASSQDGGEAFF. The CDR3 nucleotides read TGTGCCAGCAGCCAAGATGGCGGGGAAGCTTTCTTT.

The V gene is TRBV27, the J gene TRBJ2-3; 7 positions agree with TRBD1. Per germline, CDR1 MNHEY and CDR2 SMNVEV (reference sequence). V shed 0 bases, J shed 2 bases, and the junction held 11 bases outside the gene matches. The length of the CDR3 is 18 residues. In nucleotides, the CDR3 is TGTGCCAGCAGTTTATCGGCAGGGGGTAGCCTCTTCACAGATACGCAGTATTTT. This sequence encodes CASSLSAGGSLFTDTQYF.

In this sample, this clonotype turned up a few times. The chain is built from TRBV19 and TRBJ2-3; 12 bases match TRBD2. Germline CDR1 LNHDA, CDR2 SQIVND (reference sequence). The length of the CDR3 is 16 residues. V lost 5 bases, J lost 2 bases, and 5 bases stayed unmatched. CDR3 nucleotide sequence: TGTGCCAGTAGTCCGACTAGCGGGGGCCTCACAGATACGCAGTATTTT. As protein: CASSPTSGGLTDTQYF.

In its sample, this clonotype was seen a few times. The rearrangement uses TRBV12-3 or TRBV12-4 and TRBJ1-2, with a possible D match to TRBD1 (6 bases). The length of the CDR3 is 14 residues. The V end was cut by 7 bases, the J end by 7 bases, with 19 bases between. The CDR3 here is CASTLSYRAGGYTF. The CDR3 DNA reads TGTGCCAGCACCCTATCGTACAGGGCTGGTGGCTACACCTTC.

This clonotype was observed a few times. Relative to the germline gene, one junction end is altered; a read error may explain this. V usage is TRBV28 and J usage is TRBJ2-7; D is possibly TRBD2 (5 bases). The germline CDR1 and CDR2 sequences are MDHEN and SYDVKM. This CDR3 comprises 15 residues. The CDR3 coding sequence is TGTGCCGGCAGTTTAGGACTGGCGGTAACCTACGAGCAGTACTTC. Its protein product is CAGSLGLAVTYEQYF.

This clonotype was recorded a few times. V usage is TRBV6-1 and J usage is TRBJ2-2, with 13 positions matching TRBD2. The CDR3 sequence is 15 residues long. The J segment lost 9 bases and the V segment lost 5 bases, leaving 6 bases of the junction unmatched. CDR1 is MNHNS, CDR2 SASEGT, per germline. CDR3 loop: CASSFRTSGSRELFF. The CDR3 DNA sequence: TGTGCCAGCAGTTTTCGGACTAGCGGGAGTAGGGAGCTGTTTTTT.

This clonotype appeared a few times. The V gene is TRBV4-2, the J gene TRBJ2-1; 7 bases match TRBD2. CDR1 and CDR2 (germline): LGHNA, YNFKEQ. With V trimmed by 4 bases and J by 7 bases, 10 bases remained unmatched. This CDR3 comprises 15 residues. The CDR3 DNA follows: TGTGCCAGCAGCCCATACGCGGGGGAGGGGAATGAGCAGTTCTTC. Protein sequence: CASSPYAGEGNEQFF.

This clonotype has a handful of counts. CDR3 coding DNA: TGTGCCTGGAGTGGGGTAAGGTCGGAGGAGACCCAGTACTTC. This sequence encodes CAWSGVRSEETQYF. This chain uses TRBV30 with TRBJ2-5; D not certain. The germline CDR1 and CDR2 sequences are GTSNPN and SVGIG (reference sequence). The length of the CDR3 is 14 residues. The germline V and J ends were trimmed by 1 base and 5 bases, with 14 bases remaining between them.